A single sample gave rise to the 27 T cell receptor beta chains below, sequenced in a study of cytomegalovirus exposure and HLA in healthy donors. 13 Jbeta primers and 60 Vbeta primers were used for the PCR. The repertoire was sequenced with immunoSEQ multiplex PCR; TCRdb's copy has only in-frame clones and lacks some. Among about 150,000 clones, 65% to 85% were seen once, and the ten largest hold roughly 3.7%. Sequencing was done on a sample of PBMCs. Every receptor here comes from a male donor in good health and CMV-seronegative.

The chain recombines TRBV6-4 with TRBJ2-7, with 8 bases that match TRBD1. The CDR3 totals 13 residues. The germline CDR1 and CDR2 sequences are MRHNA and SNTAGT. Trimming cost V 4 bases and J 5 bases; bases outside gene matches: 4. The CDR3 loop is CASSATGANEQYF. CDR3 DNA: TGTGCCAGCAGTGCGACAGGGGCCAACGAGCAGTACTTC.

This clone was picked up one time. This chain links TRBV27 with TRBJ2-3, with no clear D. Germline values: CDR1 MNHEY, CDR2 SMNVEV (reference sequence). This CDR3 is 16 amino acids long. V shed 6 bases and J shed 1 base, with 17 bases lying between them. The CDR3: CASSPLRSHRTDTQYF. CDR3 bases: TGTGCCAGCAGCCCTTTGCGGTCTCACCGCACAGATACGCAGTATTTT.

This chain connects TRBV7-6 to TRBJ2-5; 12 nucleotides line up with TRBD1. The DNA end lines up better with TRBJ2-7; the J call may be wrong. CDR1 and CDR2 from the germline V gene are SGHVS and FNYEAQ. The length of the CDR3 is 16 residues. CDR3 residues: CASSVGQGAPPYEQYF. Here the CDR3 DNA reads TGTGCCAGCAGCGTGGGACAGGGGGCACCTCCTTACGAGCAGTACTTC.

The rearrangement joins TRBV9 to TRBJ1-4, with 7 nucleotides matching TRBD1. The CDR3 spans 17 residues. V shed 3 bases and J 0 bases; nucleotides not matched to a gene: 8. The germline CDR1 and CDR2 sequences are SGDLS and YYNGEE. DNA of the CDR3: TGTGCCAGCAGCGCAGGGACAGCATCTGCAACTAATGAAAAACTGTTTTTT. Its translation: CASSAGTASATNEKLFF. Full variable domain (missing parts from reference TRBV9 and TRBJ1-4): DSGVTQTPKHLITATGQRVTLRCSPRSGDLSVYWYQQSLDQGLQFLIQYYNGEERAKGNILERFSAQQFPDLHSELNLSSLELGDSALYFCASSAGTASATNEKLFFGSGTQLSVL.

CDR3 nucleotides: TGTGCCAGCAGGTCCAGGGGGCCGGGGTACTATGGCTACACCTTC. This encodes CASRSRGPGYYGYTF. The chain recombines TRBV6-1 with TRBJ1-2; TRBD1 matches at 8 bases. The ends lost 6 bases at V and 3 bases at J; junction bases unmatched: 9. The length of the CDR3 is 15 residues. CDR1 and CDR2 (germline): MNHNS, SASEGT.

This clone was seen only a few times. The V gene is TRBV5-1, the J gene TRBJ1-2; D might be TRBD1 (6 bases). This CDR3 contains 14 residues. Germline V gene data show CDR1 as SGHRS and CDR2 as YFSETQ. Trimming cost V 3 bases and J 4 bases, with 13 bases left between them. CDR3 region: CASSSKQGSYGYTF. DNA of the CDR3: TGCGCCAGCAGCTCCAAACAGGGTAGCTATGGCTACACCTTC.

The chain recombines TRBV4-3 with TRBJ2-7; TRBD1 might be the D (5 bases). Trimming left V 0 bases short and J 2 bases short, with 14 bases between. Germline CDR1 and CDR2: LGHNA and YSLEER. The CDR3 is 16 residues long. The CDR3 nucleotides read TGCGCCAGCAGCCAAGATAAGGCAGGGAAGGCCTACGAGCAGTACTTC. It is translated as CASSQDKAGKAYEQYF.

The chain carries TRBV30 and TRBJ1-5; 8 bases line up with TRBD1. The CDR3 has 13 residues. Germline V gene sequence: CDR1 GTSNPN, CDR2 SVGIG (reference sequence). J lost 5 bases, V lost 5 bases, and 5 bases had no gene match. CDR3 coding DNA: TGTGCCTGGGACAGGGGCGGGGATCAGCCCCAGCATTTT. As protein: CAWDRGGDQPQHF.

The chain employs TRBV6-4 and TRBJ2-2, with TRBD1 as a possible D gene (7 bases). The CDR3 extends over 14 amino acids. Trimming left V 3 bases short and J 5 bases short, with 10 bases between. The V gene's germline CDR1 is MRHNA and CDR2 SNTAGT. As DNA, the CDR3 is TGTGCCAGCAGTGAACAGGGGAGGACCGGGGAGCTGTTTTTT. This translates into CASSEQGRTGELFF.

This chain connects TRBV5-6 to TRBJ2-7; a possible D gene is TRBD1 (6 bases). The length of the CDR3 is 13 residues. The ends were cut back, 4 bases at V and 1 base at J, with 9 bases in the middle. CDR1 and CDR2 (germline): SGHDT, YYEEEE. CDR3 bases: TGTGCCAGCAGCCCTACAGGGTCCTACGAGCAGTACTTC. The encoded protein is CASSPTGSYEQYF.

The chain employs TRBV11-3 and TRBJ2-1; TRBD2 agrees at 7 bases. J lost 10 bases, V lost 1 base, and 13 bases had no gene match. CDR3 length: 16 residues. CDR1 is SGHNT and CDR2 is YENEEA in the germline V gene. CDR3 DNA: TGTGCCAGCAGCTTAGTGTCGATAGCGGGTGGGGGGGAGCAGTTCTTC. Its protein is CASSLVSIAGGGEQFF.

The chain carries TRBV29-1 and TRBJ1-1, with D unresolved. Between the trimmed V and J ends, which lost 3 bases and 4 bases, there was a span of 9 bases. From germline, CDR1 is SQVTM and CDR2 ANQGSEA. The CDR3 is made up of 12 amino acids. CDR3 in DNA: TGCAGCGTTGAGTGGGAGCCCACTGAAGCTTTCTTT. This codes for CSVEWEPTEAFF.

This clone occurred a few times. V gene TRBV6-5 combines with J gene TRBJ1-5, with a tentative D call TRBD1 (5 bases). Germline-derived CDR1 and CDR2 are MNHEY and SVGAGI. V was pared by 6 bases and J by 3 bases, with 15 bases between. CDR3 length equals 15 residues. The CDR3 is CASSPTTGYNQPQHF. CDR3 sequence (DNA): TGTGCCAGCAGCCCTACAACAGGATACAATCAGCCCCAGCATTTT.

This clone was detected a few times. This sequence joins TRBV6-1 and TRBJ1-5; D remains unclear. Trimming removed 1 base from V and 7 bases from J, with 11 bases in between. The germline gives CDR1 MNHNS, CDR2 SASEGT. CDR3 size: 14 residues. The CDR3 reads CASSEGLPHQPQHF. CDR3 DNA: TGTGCCAGCAGTGAAGGACTCCCGCACCAGCCCCAGCATTTT.

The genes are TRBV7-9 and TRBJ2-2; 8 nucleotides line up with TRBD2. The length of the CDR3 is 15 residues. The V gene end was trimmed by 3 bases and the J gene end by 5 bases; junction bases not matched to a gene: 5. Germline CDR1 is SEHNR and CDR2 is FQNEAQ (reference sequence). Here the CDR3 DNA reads TGTGCCAGCAGCTTTTTAGCGGGGAGTACCGGGGAGCTGTTTTTT. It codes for CASSFLAGSTGELFF.

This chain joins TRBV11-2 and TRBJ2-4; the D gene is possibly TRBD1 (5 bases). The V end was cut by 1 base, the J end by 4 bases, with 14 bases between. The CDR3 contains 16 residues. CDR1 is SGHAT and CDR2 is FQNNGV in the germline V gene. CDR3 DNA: TGTGCCAGCAGCTTAGCCTTGACAGTTACTAAAAACATTCAGTACTTC. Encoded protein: CASSLALTVTKNIQYF. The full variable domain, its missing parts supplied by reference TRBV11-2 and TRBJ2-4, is EAGVAQSPRYKIIEKRQSVAFWCNPISGHATLYWYQQILGQGPKLLIQFQNNGVVDDSQLPKDRFSAERLKGVDSTLKIQPAKLEDSAVYLCASSLALTVTKNIQYFGAGTRLSVL.

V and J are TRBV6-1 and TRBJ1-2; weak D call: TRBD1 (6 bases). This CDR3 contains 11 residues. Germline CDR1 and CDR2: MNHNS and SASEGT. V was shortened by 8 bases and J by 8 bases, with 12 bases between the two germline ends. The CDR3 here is CASGGQTGYTF. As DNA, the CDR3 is TGTGCCAGCGGGGGCCAGACGGGCTACACCTTC.

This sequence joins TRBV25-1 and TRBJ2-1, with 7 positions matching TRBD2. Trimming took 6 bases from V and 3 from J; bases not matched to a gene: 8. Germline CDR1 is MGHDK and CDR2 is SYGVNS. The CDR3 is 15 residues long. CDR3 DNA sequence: TGTGCCAGCAGCCTCCGACTAGCAAACTACAATGAGCAGTTCTTC. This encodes CASSLRLANYNEQFF. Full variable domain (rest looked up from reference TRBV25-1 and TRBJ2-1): EADIYQTPRYLVIGTGKKITLECSQTMGHDKMYWYQQDPGMELHLIHYSYGVNSTEKGDLSSESTVSRIRTEHFPLTLESARPSHTSQYLCASSLRLANYNEQFFGPGTRLTVL.

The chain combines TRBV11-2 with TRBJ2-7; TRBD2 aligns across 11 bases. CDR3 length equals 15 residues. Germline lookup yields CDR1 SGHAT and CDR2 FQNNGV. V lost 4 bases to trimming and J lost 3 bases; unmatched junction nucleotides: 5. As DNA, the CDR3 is TGTGCCAGCAGCTACCGTACTAGCGGGAGCTACGAGCAGTACTTC. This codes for CASSYRTSGSYEQYF.

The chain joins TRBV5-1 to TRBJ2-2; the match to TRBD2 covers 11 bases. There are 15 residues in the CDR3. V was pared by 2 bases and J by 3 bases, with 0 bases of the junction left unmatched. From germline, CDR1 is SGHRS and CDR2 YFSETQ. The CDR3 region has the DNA TGCGCCAGCAGCTTACTAGCGGGGGACACCGGGGAGCTGTTTTTT. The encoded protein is CASSLLAGDTGELFF.

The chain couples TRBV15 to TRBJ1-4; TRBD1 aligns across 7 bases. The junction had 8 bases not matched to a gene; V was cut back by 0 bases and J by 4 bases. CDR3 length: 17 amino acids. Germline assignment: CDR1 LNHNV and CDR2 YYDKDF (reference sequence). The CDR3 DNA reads TGTGCCACCAGCAGAGATCCAGGGGACAGCTATAATGAAAAACTGTTTTTT. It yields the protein CATSRDPGDSYNEKLFF.

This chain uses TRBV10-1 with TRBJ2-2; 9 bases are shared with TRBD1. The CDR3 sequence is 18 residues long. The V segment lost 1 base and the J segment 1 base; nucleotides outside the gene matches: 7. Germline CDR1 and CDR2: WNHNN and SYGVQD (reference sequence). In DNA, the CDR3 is TGCGCCAGCAGTGAGTTTCTACCGGGACAGGGGAACACCGGGGAGCTGTTTTTT. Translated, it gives CASSEFLPGQGNTGELFF.

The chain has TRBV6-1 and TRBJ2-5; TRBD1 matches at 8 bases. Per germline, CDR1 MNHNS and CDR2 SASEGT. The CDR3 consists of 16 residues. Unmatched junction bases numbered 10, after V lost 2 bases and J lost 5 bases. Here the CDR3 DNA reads TGTGCCAGCAGTGAACAGAGGCAGGGGGCGAAGGAGACCCAGTACTTC. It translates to CASSEQRQGAKETQYF.

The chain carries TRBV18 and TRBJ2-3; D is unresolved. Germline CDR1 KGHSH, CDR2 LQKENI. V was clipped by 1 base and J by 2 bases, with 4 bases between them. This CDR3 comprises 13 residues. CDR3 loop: CASSPRNTDTQYF. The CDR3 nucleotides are TGTGCCAGCTCACCACGTAACACAGATACGCAGTATTTT.

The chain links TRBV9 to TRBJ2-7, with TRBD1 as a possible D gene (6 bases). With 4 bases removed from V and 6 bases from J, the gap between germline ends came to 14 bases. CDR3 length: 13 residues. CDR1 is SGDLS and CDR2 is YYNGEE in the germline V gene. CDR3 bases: TGTGCCAGCAGCCCTTCCACAGGGCCCGAGCAGTACTTC. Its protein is CASSPSTGPEQYF.

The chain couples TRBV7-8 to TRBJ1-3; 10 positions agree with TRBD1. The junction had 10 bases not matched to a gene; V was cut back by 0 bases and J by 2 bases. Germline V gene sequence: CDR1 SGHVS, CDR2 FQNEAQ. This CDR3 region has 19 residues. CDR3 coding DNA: TGTGCCAGCAGCTTAGCGGTCTCTCAGGGGACAGGGGCTGGAAACACCATATATTTT. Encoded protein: CASSLAVSQGTGAGNTIYF.

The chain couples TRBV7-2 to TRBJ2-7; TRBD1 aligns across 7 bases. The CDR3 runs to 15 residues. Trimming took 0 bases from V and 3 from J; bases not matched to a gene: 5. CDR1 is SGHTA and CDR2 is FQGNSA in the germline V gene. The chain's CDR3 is CASSLARDSFYEQYF. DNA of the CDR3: TGTGCCAGCAGCTTAGCTCGGGACAGTTTCTACGAGCAGTACTTC.